The T cell receptor (beta chain) described here comes from a study of blood T cell repertoires in COVID-19. Turning to the study itself: Spain, Italy and the United States supplied samples that represented acute and convalescent COVID-19. T cells, B-cell-depleted T cells, or PBMCs provided the cDNA or gDNA that served as material.

Under the authors' procedure: Researchers report that nucleated cell counts were estimated from reference gene primer amplification. Method: immunoSEQ multiplex PCR; TCRdb's copy keeps in-frame clones and lacks some. That table is the source of V, J and clone size, and D and trimming were worked out from the DNA. Here the sample spans around 60,000 clones, 60% to 75% being singletons. This CDR3 has 13 amino acids. From germline, CDR1 is MRHNA and CDR2 SNTAGT. V gave up 3 bases and J gave up 7 bases, with 11 bases separating them. Source material: peripheral blood. The chain employs TRBV6-4 and TRBJ2-3; a weak D match, TRBD2 (5 bases). The receptor was isolated from a woman older than 75 with acute or convalescent COVID-19. CDR3 sequence: CASSESERNTQYF. The CDR3 DNA sequence: TGTGCCAGCAGTGAGTCGGAGCGGAATACGCAGTATTTT.